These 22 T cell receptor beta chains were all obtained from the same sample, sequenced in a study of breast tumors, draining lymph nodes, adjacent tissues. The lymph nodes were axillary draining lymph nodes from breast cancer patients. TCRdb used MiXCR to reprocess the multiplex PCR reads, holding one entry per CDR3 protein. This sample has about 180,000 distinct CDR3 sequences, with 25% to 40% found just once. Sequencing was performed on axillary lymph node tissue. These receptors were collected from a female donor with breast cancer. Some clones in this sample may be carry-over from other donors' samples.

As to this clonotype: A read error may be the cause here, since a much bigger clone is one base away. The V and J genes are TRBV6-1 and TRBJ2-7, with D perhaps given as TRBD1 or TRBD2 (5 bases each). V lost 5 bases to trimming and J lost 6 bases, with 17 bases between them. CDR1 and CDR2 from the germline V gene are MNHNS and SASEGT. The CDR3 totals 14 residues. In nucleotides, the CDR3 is TGTGCCAGCAGTTACCCGGGACCAAACTGCGAGCAGTACTTC. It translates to CASSYPGPNCEQYF.

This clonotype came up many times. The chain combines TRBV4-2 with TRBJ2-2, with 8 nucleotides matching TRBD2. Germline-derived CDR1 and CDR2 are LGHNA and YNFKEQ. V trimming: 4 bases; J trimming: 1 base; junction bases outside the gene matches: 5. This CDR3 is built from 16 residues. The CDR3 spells CASSLTGTRNTGELFF. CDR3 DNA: TGTGCCAGCAGCCTAACCGGGACTAGGAACACCGGGGAGCTGTTTTTT.

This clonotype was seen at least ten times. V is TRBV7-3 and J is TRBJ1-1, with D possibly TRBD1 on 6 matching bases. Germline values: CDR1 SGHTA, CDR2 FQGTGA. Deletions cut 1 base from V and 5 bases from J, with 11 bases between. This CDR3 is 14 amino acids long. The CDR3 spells CASSLNPGVTEAFF. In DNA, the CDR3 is TGTGCCAGCAGCTTAAACCCAGGGGTTACTGAAGCTTTCTTT.

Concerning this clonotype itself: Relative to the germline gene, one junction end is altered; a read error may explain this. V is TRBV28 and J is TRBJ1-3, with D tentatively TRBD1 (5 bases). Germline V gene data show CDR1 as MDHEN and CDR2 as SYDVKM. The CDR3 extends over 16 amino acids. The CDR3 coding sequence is TGTGCCCGCAGTTCCGCCGGGGGAATATCTGGGAACACCATATATTTT. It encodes CARSSAGGISGNTIYF.

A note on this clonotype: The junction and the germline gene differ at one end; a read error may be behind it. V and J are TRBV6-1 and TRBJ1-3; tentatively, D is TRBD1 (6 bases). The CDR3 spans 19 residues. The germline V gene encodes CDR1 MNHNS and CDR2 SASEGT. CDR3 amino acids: CARSEGGWYQGSSGNTIYF. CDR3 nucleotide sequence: TGTGCCCGCAGTGAAGGGGGGTGGTATCAGGGGTCCTCTGGAAACACCATATATTTT.

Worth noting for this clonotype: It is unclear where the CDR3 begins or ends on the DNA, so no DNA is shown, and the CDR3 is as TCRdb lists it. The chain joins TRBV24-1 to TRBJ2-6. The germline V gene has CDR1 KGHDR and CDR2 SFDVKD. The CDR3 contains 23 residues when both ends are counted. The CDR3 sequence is CASILTLQKVWLHLRFGANVLTF.

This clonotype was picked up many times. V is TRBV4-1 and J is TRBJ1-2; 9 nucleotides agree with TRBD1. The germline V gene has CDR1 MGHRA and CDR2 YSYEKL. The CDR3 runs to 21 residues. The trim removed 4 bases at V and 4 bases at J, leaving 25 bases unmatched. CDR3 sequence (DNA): TGCGCCAGCAGCCCTCCCTTATCGGGGGTCTTTACCGGGACAGGGCTCTATGGCTACACCTTC. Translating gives CASSPPLSGVFTGTGLYGYTF.

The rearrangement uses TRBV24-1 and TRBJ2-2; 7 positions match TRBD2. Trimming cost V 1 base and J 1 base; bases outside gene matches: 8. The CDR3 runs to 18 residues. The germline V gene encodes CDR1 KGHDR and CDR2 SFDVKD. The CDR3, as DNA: TGTGCCACCAGTGATTTTAAGGCAGGGAGGGGGAACACCGGGGAGCTGTTTTTT. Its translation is CATSDFKAGRGNTGELFF.

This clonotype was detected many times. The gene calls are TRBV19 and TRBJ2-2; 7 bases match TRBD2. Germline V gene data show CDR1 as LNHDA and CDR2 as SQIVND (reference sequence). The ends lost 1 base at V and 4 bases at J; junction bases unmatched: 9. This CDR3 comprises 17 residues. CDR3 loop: CASSIGGGRALTGELFF. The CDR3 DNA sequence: TGTGCCAGTAGTATAGGGGGAGGGAGGGCGCTCACCGGGGAGCTGTTTTTT.

CDR3 bases: TGTGCCAGCAGCCCCGACCGGACAGGGGGAGGGGGCTACACCTTC. Its protein is CASSPDRTGGGGYTF. The chain joins TRBV7-2 to TRBJ1-2; 10 bases fit TRBD1. CDR3 length: 15 residues. V lost 5 bases, J lost 8 bases, and 11 bases stayed unmatched. Germline CDR1 is SGHTA and CDR2 is FQGNSA.

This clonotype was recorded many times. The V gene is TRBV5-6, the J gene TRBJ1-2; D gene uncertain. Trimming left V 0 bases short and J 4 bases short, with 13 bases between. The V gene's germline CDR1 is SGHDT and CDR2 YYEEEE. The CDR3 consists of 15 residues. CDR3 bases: TGTGCCAGCAGCTTGGGAGTGACCGAGGTCTATGGCTACACCTTC. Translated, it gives CASSLGVTEVYGYTF.

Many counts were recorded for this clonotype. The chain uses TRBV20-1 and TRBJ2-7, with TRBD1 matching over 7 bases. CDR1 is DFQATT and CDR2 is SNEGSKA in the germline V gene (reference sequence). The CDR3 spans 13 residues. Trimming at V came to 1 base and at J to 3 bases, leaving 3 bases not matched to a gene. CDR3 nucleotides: TGCAGTGCTAGAGGGACAGGAGGCTACGAGCAGTACTTC. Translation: CSARGTGGYEQYF.

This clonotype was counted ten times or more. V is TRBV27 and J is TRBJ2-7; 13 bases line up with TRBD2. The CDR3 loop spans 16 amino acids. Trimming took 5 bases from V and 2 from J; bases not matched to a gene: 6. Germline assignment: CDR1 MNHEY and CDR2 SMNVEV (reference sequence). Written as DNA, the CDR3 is TGTGCCAGCAGTCCGAGACTAGCGGGGGGTACCTACGAGCAGTACTTC. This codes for CASSPRLAGGTYEQYF.

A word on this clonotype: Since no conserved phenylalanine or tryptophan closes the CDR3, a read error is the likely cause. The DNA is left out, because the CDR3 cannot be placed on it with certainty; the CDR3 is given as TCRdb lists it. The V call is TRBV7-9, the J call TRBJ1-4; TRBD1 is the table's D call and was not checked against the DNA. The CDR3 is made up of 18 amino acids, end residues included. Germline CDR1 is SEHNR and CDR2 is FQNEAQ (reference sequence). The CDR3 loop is CASSSLDGTENYEQYFGP.

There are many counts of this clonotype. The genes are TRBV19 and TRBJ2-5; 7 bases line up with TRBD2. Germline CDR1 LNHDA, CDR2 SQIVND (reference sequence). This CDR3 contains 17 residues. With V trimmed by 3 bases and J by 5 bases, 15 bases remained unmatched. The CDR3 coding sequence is TGTGCCAGTAGTATTGGTTTGTGGGAGGGCGGTCGGGAGACCCAGTACTTC. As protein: CASSIGLWEGGRETQYF.

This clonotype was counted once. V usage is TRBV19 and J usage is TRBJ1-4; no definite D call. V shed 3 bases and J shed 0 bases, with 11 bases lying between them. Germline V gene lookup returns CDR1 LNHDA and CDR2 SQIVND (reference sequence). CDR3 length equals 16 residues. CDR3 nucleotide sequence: TGTGCCAGTAGTATGGGTAGCGGGACAACTAATGAAAAACTGTTTTTT. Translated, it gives CASSMGSGTTNEKLFF.

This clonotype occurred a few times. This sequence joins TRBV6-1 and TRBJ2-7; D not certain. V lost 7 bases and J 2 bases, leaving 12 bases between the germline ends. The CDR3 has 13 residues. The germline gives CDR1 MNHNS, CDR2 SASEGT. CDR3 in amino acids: CASNDGLAYEQYF. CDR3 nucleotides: TGTGCCAGCAATGACGGCCTTGCCTACGAGCAGTACTTC.

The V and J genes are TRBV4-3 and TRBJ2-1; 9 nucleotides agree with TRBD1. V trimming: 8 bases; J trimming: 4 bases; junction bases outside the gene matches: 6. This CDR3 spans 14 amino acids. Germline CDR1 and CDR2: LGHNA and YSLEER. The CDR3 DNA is TGCGCCAGCGGCCCCGGACAGGGGTACAATGAGCAGTTCTTC. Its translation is CASGPGQGYNEQFF.

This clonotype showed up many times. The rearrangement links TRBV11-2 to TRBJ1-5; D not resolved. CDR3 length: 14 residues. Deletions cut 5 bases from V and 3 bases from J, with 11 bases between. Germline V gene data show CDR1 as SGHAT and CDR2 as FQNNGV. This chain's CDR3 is CASSVGPLNQPQHF. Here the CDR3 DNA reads TGTGCCAGCAGCGTCGGACCGCTCAATCAGCCCCAGCATTTT.

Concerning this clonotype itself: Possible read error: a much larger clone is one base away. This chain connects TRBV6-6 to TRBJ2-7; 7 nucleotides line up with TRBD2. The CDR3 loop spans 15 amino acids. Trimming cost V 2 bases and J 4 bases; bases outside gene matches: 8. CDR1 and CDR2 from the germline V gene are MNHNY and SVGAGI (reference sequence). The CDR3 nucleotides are TGTGCCAGCAGTTACCCCTGGGGGGGTCTGTACGAGCAGTACTTC. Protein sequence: CASSYPWGGLYEQYF.

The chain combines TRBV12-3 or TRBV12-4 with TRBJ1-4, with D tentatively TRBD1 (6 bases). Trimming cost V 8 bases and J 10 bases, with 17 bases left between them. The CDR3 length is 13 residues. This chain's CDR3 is CASRRTGNGKLFF. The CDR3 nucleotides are TGTGCCAGCCGTCGCACAGGGAACGGAAAACTGTTTTTT.

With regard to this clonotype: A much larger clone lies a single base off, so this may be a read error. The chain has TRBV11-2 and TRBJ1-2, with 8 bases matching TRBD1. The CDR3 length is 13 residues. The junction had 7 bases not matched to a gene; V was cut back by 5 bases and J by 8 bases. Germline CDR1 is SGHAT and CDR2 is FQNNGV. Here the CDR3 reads CASSPDRGPGYTF. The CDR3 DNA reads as TGTGCCAGCAGCCCAGACAGGGGCCCCGGCTACACCTTC.